Sequencing of this T cell receptor beta chain was carried out in a study of molecular identifiers for immune sequencing clone quantification. One entry per CDR3 protein results from TCRdb running MiXCR on the PCR reads. The table shows around 480,000 distinct CDR3 sequences, with over 20% occurring only once. The receptor's source is a human donor in good health. Some libraries in this study had Jurkat cell RNA spiked in. Material: naive CD8+ T cells from blood, with Jurkat cell RNA spiked in. The sample's subset: FACS-sorted CD8+CD4-CCR7+CD45RA+ naive T cells.

CDR3 in DNA: TGCAGCGTTGAAGGATGGGCCGGGGGGACAGGACTTTTTTCCTACGAGCAGTACTTC. Protein sequence: CSVEGWAGGTGLFSYEQYF. The gene calls are TRBV29-1 and TRBJ2-7; D is possibly TRBD1 (8 bases). The germline gives CDR1 SQVTM, CDR2 ANQGSEA. The CDR3 is made up of 19 amino acids. Trimming took 1 base from V and 1 from J, leaving 26 bases between them.